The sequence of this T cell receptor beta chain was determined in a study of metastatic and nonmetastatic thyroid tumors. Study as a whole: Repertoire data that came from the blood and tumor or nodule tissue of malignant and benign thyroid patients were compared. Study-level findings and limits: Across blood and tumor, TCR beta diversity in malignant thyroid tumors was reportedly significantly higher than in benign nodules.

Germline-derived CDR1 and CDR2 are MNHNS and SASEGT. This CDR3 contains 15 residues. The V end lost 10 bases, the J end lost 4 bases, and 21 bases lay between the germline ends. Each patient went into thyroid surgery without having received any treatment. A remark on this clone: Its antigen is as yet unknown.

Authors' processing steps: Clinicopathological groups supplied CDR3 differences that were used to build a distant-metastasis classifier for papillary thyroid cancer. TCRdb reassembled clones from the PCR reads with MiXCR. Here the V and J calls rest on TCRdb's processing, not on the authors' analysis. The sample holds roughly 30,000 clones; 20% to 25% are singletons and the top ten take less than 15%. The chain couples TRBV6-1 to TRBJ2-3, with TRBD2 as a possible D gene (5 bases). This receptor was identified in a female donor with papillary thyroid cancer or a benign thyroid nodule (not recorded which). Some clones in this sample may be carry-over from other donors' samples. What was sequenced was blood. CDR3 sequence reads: CAIIRRTIGADTQYF. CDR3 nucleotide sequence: TGTGCCATCATCCGGAGGACGATTGGCGCAGATACGCAGTATTTT.